This TCR beta chain was recovered during a study of OX40 agonist ivuxolimab in advanced cancers. The overall study: One patient with hepatocellular carcinoma and two with cutaneous melanoma, three in all, had partial responses. Points from the study as a whole: The mean number of expanded clones was higher in CD8+ T cells than in CD4+. Within 6 weeks, CD4+ and CD8+ blood T cells expanded clonally at 0.1 to 3.0 mg/kg. Antigen targets of the expanded peripheral T cells went undetermined.

The V gene's germline CDR1 is LNHDA and CDR2 SQIVND (reference sequence). The length of the CDR3 is 12 residues. The V end lost 7 bases, the J end lost 3 bases, and 10 bases lay between the germline ends. Using immunoSEQ multiplex PCR, the repertoire was profiled, and TCRdb retains in-frame clones only, with some absent. The sample has roughly 70,000 clones, about 87% seen once; the top ten hold approximately 11%. To note about this clone: Its antigen is not known.

V and J are TRBV19 and TRBJ2-7; TRBD1 might be the D (6 bases). The sequence came from an adult with an advanced solid tumor such as melanoma, head and neck, liver or kidney cancer. The starting material was CD4+ or CD8+ T cells sorted from blood, obtained in a trial of the OX40 agonist ivuxolimab. The CDR3 reads CASNQGNYEQYF. The CDR3 nucleotides read TGTGCCAGTAACCAGGGGAACTACGAGCAGTACTTC.